This T cell receptor (beta chain) was captured in a study of T cell responses to AZD1222 COVID-19 vaccine. Study-level results: Vaccination with two AZD1222 doses was followed by a rise in Spike-specific TCR breadth and depth.

Repertoires were generated with immunoSEQ multiplex PCR, while TCRdb's copy carries only in-frame clones and drops some. The sample has under 200,000 clones, approximately 91% seen once. The CDR3 sequence is 13 residues long. V lost 9 bases to trimming and J lost 5 bases; unmatched junction nucleotides: 7. As to this clone: Its antigen remains unknown.

Sample: peripheral blood, taken on day 0 of AZD1222 vaccination. V usage is TRBV12-3 or TRBV12-4 and J usage is TRBJ2-7; 10 bases match TRBD1. The sequence came from an adult in good health. CDR3 nucleotide sequence: TGTGCCAGTACTGACAGGGGGCGCGACGAGCAGTACTTC. The encoded protein is CASTDRGRDEQYF.